Below are 18 T cell receptor beta chains sequenced from a single sample in a study of response to subunit inactivated influenza vaccine. A single record per CDR3 protein comes from TCRdb applying MiXCR to the RT-PCR reads. The sample lists about 780,000 distinct CDR3 sequences, around a sixth seen once, with 11% in the top ten. Sequenced material: PBMCs from blood, taken around 5 days after vaccination. Receptors were obtained from a man in his fifties or sixties who received an inactivated influenza vaccine.

This clonotype has at least ten counts. The rearrangement joins TRBV6-2 or TRBV6-3 to TRBJ2-1; TRBD2 agrees at 13 bases. This CDR3 spans 14 amino acids. Germline V lookup: CDR1 MNHEY, CDR2 SVGEGT. The V segment lost 6 bases and the J segment 9 bases; nucleotides outside the gene matches: 5. The CDR3 DNA follows: TGTGCCAGCAGCCCGGGACTAGCGGGAAGTGAGCAGTTCTTC. This gives the protein CASSPGLAGSEQFF.

This clonotype has ten or more counts. A junction end diverges from the germline sequence, so it may reflect a read error. V gene TRBV5-1 combines with J gene TRBJ2-7; D remains ambiguous. Germline V gene data show CDR1 as SGHRS and CDR2 as YFSETQ. CDR3 length: 12 residues. CDR3 in amino acids: CASSLIPYEQYF. DNA for the CDR3: TGTGCCAGCAGCTTAATTCCCTACGAGCAGTACTTC.

V gene TRBV6-2 or TRBV6-3 combines with J gene TRBJ2-5, with TRBD2 identical over 11 bases. V shed 4 bases and J 5 bases; nucleotides not matched to a gene: 12. The CDR3 has 17 amino acids. The germline V gene encodes CDR1 MNHEY and CDR2 SVGEGT. CDR3 sequence reads: CASSLALAGGSWETQYF. The CDR3 DNA is TGTGCCAGCAGTTTGGCCCTAGCGGGGGGAAGTTGGGAGACCCAGTACTTC.

The rearrangement uses TRBV7-8 and TRBJ2-1; 9 positions match TRBD2. The germline gives CDR1 SGHVS, CDR2 FQNEAQ. The CDR3 runs 18 residues. V dropped 0 bases and J dropped 2; count of bases not matched to a gene: 8. CDR3 sequence (DNA): TGTGCCAGCAGCTTAGCGCAGGGTAGCGGGGGTACCTACAATGAGCAGTTCTTC. As protein: CASSLAQGSGGTYNEQFF. Drawing the rest from reference TRBV7-8 and TRBJ2-1, the complete variable domain is GAGVSQSPRYKVAKRGQDVALRCDPISGHVSLFWYQQALGQGPEFLTYFQNEAQLDKSGLPSDRFFAERPEGSVSTLKIQRTQQEDSAVYLCASSLAQGSGGTYNEQFFGPGTRLTVL.

V is TRBV11-2 and J is TRBJ2-5; 7 nucleotides align to TRBD1. Germline V gene sequence: CDR1 SGHAT, CDR2 FQNNGV. The CDR3 is 14 residues long. V was clipped by 3 bases and J by 4 bases; unmatched bases: 5. For the CDR3, the DNA is TGTGCCAGCAGCTTGACAGGGCGGACAGAGACCCAGTACTTC. It is translated as CASSLTGRTETQYF.

A few counts support this clonotype. The genes are TRBV10-3 and TRBJ2-1; a weak D match, TRBD1 (6 bases). Germline loops: CDR1 ENHRY, CDR2 SYGVKD. Deletions cut 7 bases from V and 9 bases from J, with 16 bases between. There are 13 residues in the CDR3. The DNA of the CDR3 is TGTGCCATCAAAGGGGGAGCCCCGGTTGAGCAGTTCTTC. It specifies CAIKGGAPVEQFF.

This chain joins TRBV10-3 and TRBJ2-3, with D possibly TRBD1 on 6 matching bases. Trimming cost V 7 bases and J 2 bases, with 19 bases left between them. In germline, CDR1 is ENHRY, CDR2 SYGVKD. The CDR3 covers 16 residues. The CDR3 loop is CAIIGWGTINTDTQYF. For the CDR3, the DNA is TGTGCCATCATTGGCTGGGGGACAATAAACACAGATACGCAGTATTTT.

This clonotype occurred a few times. This rearrangement joins TRBV20-1 to TRBJ2-3; perhaps TRBD1 as D (9 bases). CDR3 length: 15 residues. V was shortened by 6 bases and J by 4 bases, with 20 bases between the two germline ends. In germline, CDR1 is DFQATT, CDR2 SNEGSKA (reference sequence). CDR3 sequence: CSAGTGTRISDTQYF. The CDR3 DNA sequence: TGCAGTGCAGGGACAGGGACTAGGATTTCAGATACGCAGTATTTT.

V and J are TRBV6-5 and TRBJ2-1; D uncertain. Germline V gene data show CDR1 as MNHEY and CDR2 as SVGAGI. This CDR3 contains 14 residues. Trimming shortened V by 2 bases and J by 9 bases, and 14 bases separated the two germline ends. Written as DNA, the CDR3 is TGTGCCAGCAGTTACCTTCACTTTATGGCTGAGCAGTTCTTC. Translating it yields CASSYLHFMAEQFF.

V gene TRBV7-2 combines with J gene TRBJ2-1; 10 bases align to TRBD2. The CDR3 is 17 residues long. CDR1 and CDR2 from the germline V gene are SGHTA and FQGNSA. J lost 6 bases, V lost 1 base, and 9 bases had no gene match. CDR3 bases: TGTGCCAGCAGCTTAGTAGGGAGCGGGGGGGGAGGCAATGAGCAGTTCTTC. Translated, it gives CASSLVGSGGGGNEQFF.

This clonotype was seen many times. V usage is TRBV7-8 and J usage is TRBJ2-3, with D perhaps matching TRBD2 (6 bases). Trimming stripped 8 bases from V and 2 bases from J, with 11 bases between. The CDR3 sequence is 13 residues long. Germline V gene data show CDR1 as SGHVS and CDR2 as FQNEAQ. The CDR3 region is CASGGTVTDTQYF. The CDR3 DNA reads TGTGCCAGCGGGGGGACTGTCACAGATACGCAGTATTTT.

The chain couples TRBV29-1 to TRBJ2-2, with D maybe TRBD1 (6 bases). The CDR3 loop spans 12 amino acids. Trimming took off 7 bases at V and 6 bases at J, with 12 bases between the two ends. Germline V lookup: CDR1 SQVTM, CDR2 ANQGSEA. The CDR3 sequence: CSAGTLPGELFF. The CDR3 DNA is TGCAGCGCCGGGACACTACCCGGGGAGCTGTTTTTT.

The rearrangement uses TRBV7-8 and TRBJ1-1; no clear D gene. V gave up 4 bases and J gave up 4 bases, with 13 bases separating them. The CDR3 is made up of 14 amino acids. The V gene's germline CDR1 is SGHVS and CDR2 FQNEAQ. The CDR3 DNA reads as TGTGCCAGCAGCTCAAGTTCGGCTGTCACTGAAGCTTTCTTT. This translates into CASSSSSAVTEAFF.

This chain connects TRBV4-3 to TRBJ2-1; D is perhaps TRBD2 (6 bases). CDR3 length: 18 residues. The V and J ends lost 0 bases and 7 bases respectively, with 22 bases between them. Germline CDR1 reads LGHNA; CDR2 reads YSLEER. Written as DNA, the CDR3 is TGCGCCAGCAGCCAAGAATCGGGACTCGACCCTTTGTGGAATGAGCAGTTCTTC. This codes for CASSQESGLDPLWNEQFF.

This clonotype was seen more than once but under ten times. This chain links TRBV12-3 or TRBV12-4 with TRBJ1-6, with TRBD1 matching over 11 bases. V lost 5 bases, J lost 7 bases, and 4 bases stayed unmatched. The CDR3 has 15 residues. The CDR3 coding sequence is TGTGCCAGCAGTGGCGGACAGGGGGCGAATTCACCCCTCCACTTT. Its translation is CASSGGQGANSPLHF.

This clonotype was seen ten or more times. This sequence joins TRBV12-3 or TRBV12-4 and TRBJ2-1; D possibly matches TRBD1 or TRBD2 (5 bases each). CDR3 length: 15 residues. V was trimmed by 5 bases and J by 0 bases, leaving 11 bases between them. The CDR3 loop is CASSPGTNSYNEQFF. In DNA, the CDR3 is TGTGCCAGCAGTCCCGGGACCAACTCCTACAATGAGCAGTTCTTC.

The chain is built from TRBV7-9 and TRBJ2-1; either TRBD1 or TRBD2 may supply D (5 bases each). Trimming took off 0 bases at V and 9 bases at J, with 15 bases between the two ends. This CDR3 spans 15 amino acids. The germline CDR1 and CDR2 sequences are SEHNR and FQNEAQ (reference sequence). This CDR3 is CASSLARGGTREQFF. The CDR3 DNA is TGTGCCAGCAGCTTAGCCCGTGGGGGTACGCGTGAGCAGTTCTTC.

V usage is TRBV5-5 and J usage is TRBJ2-7, with a weak D call TRBD2 (5 bases). Germline V lookup: CDR1 SGHKS, CDR2 YYEKEE (reference sequence). The CDR3 has 16 amino acids. V was pared by 4 bases and J by 0 bases, with 17 bases between. CDR3 residues: CASSPLDWVSSYEQYF. The DNA for the CDR3 is TGTGCCAGCAGCCCGCTGGACTGGGTTAGCTCCTACGAGCAGTACTTC.